This entry lists 26 T cell receptor beta chains sequenced from one sample in a study of shared clonotypes between healthy human individuals. As defined, naive CD8 cells were CD45RO-negative and positively selected for CCR7, with terminally differentiated effector memory CD45RA+ cells excluded. The data were produced by immunoSEQ multiplex PCR, yet TCRdb's version contains in-frame clones alone and is incomplete. This table has some 2.1 million clones, 93% appearing once. The sample comprised naive CD8+ T cells from PBMCs. Source of these receptors: a man between 18 and 35 years old in good health. Some clones in this sample may be carry-over from other donors' samples.

The chain couples TRBV28 to TRBJ1-5, with a tentative D call TRBD1 (6 bases). CDR1 and CDR2 (germline): MDHEN, SYDVKM. Trimming took 2 bases from V and 0 from J, leaving 14 bases between them. The CDR3 is 17 residues long. CDR3 bases: TGTGCCAGCAGTTTAATGGGGGGCCCGTATAGCAATCAGCCCCAGCATTTT. Translated: CASSLMGGPYSNQPQHF.

This clone occurred a few times. The chain links TRBV14 to TRBJ1-1; D unresolved. Trimming took off 4 bases at V and 4 bases at J, with 13 bases between the two ends. The CDR3 length is 14 residues. Looked up from germline, CDR1 is SGHDN and CDR2 is FVKESK. In nucleotides, the CDR3 is TGTGCCAGCAGCCCAATGGGGTTGCGCACTGAAGCTTTCTTT. Translated, it gives CASSPMGLRTEAFF.

The chain combines TRBV5-1 with TRBJ2-7; D may be TRBD2 (5 bases). The CDR3 loop spans 14 amino acids. Germline V gives CDR1 SGHRS, CDR2 YFSETQ. V was trimmed by 1 base and J by 4 bases, leaving 12 bases between them. In DNA form, the CDR3 reads TGCGCCAGCAGCTTGTTCGGGATGGGGTACGAGCAGTACTTC. Amino acids: CASSLFGMGYEQYF.

V and J are TRBV2 and TRBJ2-7; TRBD1 is a possible D gene (6 bases). The CDR3 consists of 13 residues. The germline V gene encodes CDR1 SNHLY and CDR2 FYNNEI. Trimming left V 4 bases short and J 1 base short, with 8 bases between. The CDR3 sequence: CASSAGVSYEQYF. Written as DNA, the CDR3 is TGTGCCAGCAGTGCAGGGGTATCCTACGAGCAGTACTTC.

This clone was detected once. This chain uses TRBV27 with TRBJ1-5; D gene unclear. The germline gives CDR1 MNHEY, CDR2 SMNVEV (reference sequence). This CDR3 contains 15 residues. V was trimmed by 2 bases and J by 8 bases, leaving 16 bases between them. Here the CDR3 DNA reads TGTGCCAGCAGTTTAACCGGTGAATGGGGAGAGCCCCAGCATTTT. Protein product: CASSLTGEWGEPQHF.

Comment on this clone: The sample carries other DNA sequences with the same CDR3. This chain joins TRBV7-9 and TRBJ2-7; D is uncertain. This CDR3 contains 13 residues. Trimming shortened V by 0 bases and J by 4 bases, and 7 bases separated the two germline ends. Germline loops: CDR1 SEHNR, CDR2 FQNEAQ (reference sequence). In nucleotides, the CDR3 is TGTGCCAGCAGCTTAGCGGGCCATTACGAGCAGTACTTC. Translating it yields CASSLAGHYEQYF.

The chain uses TRBV14 and TRBJ2-1; D unresolved. The CDR3 consists of 16 residues. Trimming shortened V by 0 bases and J by 4 bases, and 13 bases separated the two germline ends. Germline CDR1 is SGHDN and CDR2 is FVKESK. CDR3 coding DNA: TGTGCCAGCAGCCAAGACTGGACGGCAGCTTACAATGAGCAGTTCTTC. Amino acids: CASSQDWTAAYNEQFF.

The gene calls are TRBV27 and TRBJ2-7; the D gene is possibly TRBD1 (6 bases). V gave up 0 bases and J gave up 3 bases, with 12 bases separating them. The CDR3 consists of 15 residues. Germline V lookup: CDR1 MNHEY, CDR2 SMNVEV (reference sequence). For the CDR3, the DNA is TGTGCCAGCAGTTTATCGATCGGACAGCGCTACGAGCAGTACTTC. Protein: CASSLSIGQRYEQYF.

V and J are TRBV6-5 and TRBJ1-2, with 8 bases aligning to TRBD1. The CDR3 spans 15 residues. The junction had 5 bases not matched to a gene; V was cut back by 2 bases and J by 3 bases. Germline CDR1 MNHEY, CDR2 SVGAGI. The CDR3 reads CASSYTTGVYYGYTF. The DNA for the CDR3 is TGTGCCAGCAGTTACACGACAGGGGTCTACTATGGCTACACCTTC.

J is TRBJ2-2 and V is TRBV27; no clear D. Trimming took 2 bases from V and 6 from J, leaving 7 bases between them. CDR3 size: 13 residues. Germline V gene sequence: CDR1 MNHEY, CDR2 SMNVEV (reference sequence). The CDR3 loop is CASSLMAAGELFF. The CDR3 DNA is TGTGCCAGCAGTTTAATGGCCGCCGGGGAGCTGTTTTTT.

Notes on this clone: Different DNA sequences within this sample yield the same CDR3. The chain links TRBV27 to TRBJ1-1; unclear D gene. The CDR3 totals 14 residues. Germline assignment: CDR1 MNHEY and CDR2 SMNVEV (reference sequence). The V end lost 2 bases, the J end lost 0 bases, and 7 bases lay between the germline ends. For the CDR3, the DNA is TGTGCCAGCAGTTTACTCGGGGTGAACACTGAAGCTTTCTTT. Translation gives CASSLLGVNTEAFF.

As for this clone: This same CDR3 is encoded by further DNA sequences in the sample. The gene calls are TRBV7-9 and TRBJ2-7, with D tentatively TRBD1 (6 bases). Germline V lookup: CDR1 SEHNR, CDR2 FQNEAQ (reference sequence). This CDR3 comprises 14 residues. The V end lost 5 bases, the J end lost 2 bases, and 13 bases lay between the germline ends. The CDR3 nucleotides read TGTGCCAGCAGCAGTAGGGACAAGGCCTACGAGCAGTACTTC. As protein: CASSSRDKAYEQYF.

This rearrangement joins TRBV6-5 to TRBJ1-2; TRBD1 agrees at 7 bases. The V and J ends lost 8 bases and 7 bases, in that order; junction bases with no gene match: 10. The length of the CDR3 is 13 residues. From germline, CDR1 is MNHEY and CDR2 SVGAGI. The CDR3 DNA reads as TGTGCCAGCCGGGGCAGGGGGGGACCTGGCTACACCTTC. It encodes CASRGRGGPGYTF.

This clone has just a few counts. In the same sample, other DNA sequences code for this CDR3. The DNA of the CDR3 is TGTGCCTGGAGCCCCGGAACTGAAGCTTTCTTT. Its protein is CAWSPGTEAFF. This rearrangement joins TRBV30 to TRBJ1-1, with unresolved D. V lost 3 bases, J lost 5 bases, and 7 bases lay in between. The germline gives CDR1 GTSNPN, CDR2 SVGIG (reference sequence). The length of the CDR3 is 11 residues.

The chain combines TRBV7-9 with TRBJ2-7; a possible D gene is TRBD2 (6 bases). Per germline, CDR1 SEHNR and CDR2 FQNEAQ (reference sequence). Trimming removed 7 bases from V and 6 bases from J, with 16 bases in between. This CDR3 contains 13 residues. CDR3 loop: CASTLGGPSEQYF. The CDR3 nucleotides are TGTGCCAGCACCCTGGGAGGTCCTAGCGAGCAGTACTTC.

The chain is built from TRBV7-9 and TRBJ2-1; D may match TRBD1 or TRBD2 (5 bases each). Germline-derived CDR1 and CDR2 are SEHNR and FQNEAQ (reference sequence). Trimming removed 5 bases at V and 10 bases at J, with 21 bases between. CDR3 length equals 15 residues. In DNA form, the CDR3 reads TGTGCCAGCAGCCCCCCCGAGGGGCCCAAGGAAGAGCAGTTCTTC. Translation gives CASSPPEGPKEEQFF. Drawing the rest from reference TRBV7-9 and TRBJ2-1, the complete variable domain is DTGVSQNPRHKITKRGQNVTFRCDPISEHNRLYWYRQTLGQGPEFLTYFQNEAQLEKSRLLSDRFSAERPKGSFSTLEIQRTEQGDSAMYLCASSPPEGPKEEQFFGPGTRLTVL.

J is TRBJ2-7 and V is TRBV6-1; D gene uncertain. V lost 4 bases and J 6 bases, leaving 16 bases between the germline ends. This CDR3 spans 14 amino acids. In germline, CDR1 is MNHNS, CDR2 SASEGT. The CDR3 DNA is TGTGCCAGCAGTGGCTCGACCCGCCCTTCCGAGCAGTACTTC. This gives the protein CASSGSTRPSEQYF.

V usage is TRBV5-8 and J usage is TRBJ2-5, with TRBD2 matching over 7 bases. The CDR3 runs 16 residues. Per the germline V gene, CDR1 is SGHTS and CDR2 is YDEGEE. The V gene end was trimmed by 0 bases and the J gene end by 2 bases; junction bases not matched to a gene: 7. CDR3 sequence: CASSLGASGLQETQYF. The CDR3 coding sequence is TGTGCCAGCAGCTTGGGGGCTAGCGGCCTACAAGAGACCCAGTACTTC.

CDR3 DNA: TGTGCCAGCCGGGGGACAGGGGGGAACTATGGCTACACCTTC. Protein product: CASRGTGGNYGYTF. This rearrangement joins TRBV13 to TRBJ1-2, with 11 bases lining up with TRBD1. CDR1 is PRHDT, CDR2 FYEKMQ, per germline (reference sequence). V dropped 8 bases and J dropped 2; count of bases not matched to a gene: 4. The CDR3 contains 14 residues. Combining the CDR3 with reference TRBV13 and TRBJ1-2 gives the whole variable domain AAGVIQSPRHLIKEKRETATLKCYPIPRHDTVYWYQQGPGQDPQFLISFYEKMQSDKGSIPDRFSAQQFSDYHSELNMSSLELGDSALYFCASRGTGGNYGYTFGSGTRLTVV.

In its sample, this clone was seen once. CDR3 nucleotide sequence: TGTGCCAGCAGCTTAGGTAGGCCATTATACAATGAGCAGTTCTTC. Residues: CASSLGRPLYNEQFF. This chain uses TRBV7-9 with TRBJ2-1; no firm D call. Germline CDR1 and CDR2: SEHNR and FQNEAQ (reference sequence). The CDR3 length is 15 residues. V was clipped by 1 base and J by 4 bases, with 11 bases between them.

The rearrangement links TRBV5-1 to TRBJ2-1, with D possibly matching TRBD1 (7 bases). Germline-derived CDR1 and CDR2 are SGHRS and YFSETQ. V lost 4 bases to trimming and J lost 4 bases, with 18 bases between them. CDR3 length: 16 amino acids. CDR3 sequence: CASSPTGQGGYNEQFF. The CDR3 region has the DNA TGCGCCAGCAGCCCCACTGGGCAGGGGGGATACAATGAGCAGTTCTTC.

V and J are TRBV27 and TRBJ2-7; the match to TRBD2 covers 9 bases. The CDR3 totals 16 residues. CDR1 is MNHEY, CDR2 SMNVEV, per germline (reference sequence). Trimming at V came to 6 bases and at J to 0 bases, leaving 9 bases not matched to a gene. The CDR3 sequence is CASSLGAGGSSYEQYF. The DNA for the CDR3 is TGTGCCAGCAGCTTGGGGGCGGGAGGGTCCTCCTACGAGCAGTACTTC.

This chain joins TRBV5-8 and TRBJ2-5; D is ambiguous. CDR3 length equals 13 residues. V was shortened by 2 bases and J by 4 bases, with 9 bases between the two germline ends. CDR1 is SGHTS and CDR2 is YDEGEE in the germline V gene. CDR3 DNA sequence: TGTGCCAGCAGCTTAGGGTTTGCAGAGACCCAGTACTTC. Encoded protein: CASSLGFAETQYF.

The V and J genes are TRBV7-2 and TRBJ1-1, with unresolved D. Per the germline V gene, CDR1 is SGHTA and CDR2 is FQGNSA. V lost 5 bases to trimming and J lost 0 bases, with 10 bases between them. The CDR3 is 14 amino acids. The CDR3 sequence is CASSQEPVNTEAFF. The CDR3 bases are TGTGCCAGCAGCCAGGAGCCTGTGAACACTGAAGCTTTCTTT.

As for this clone: The sample contains more than one DNA sequence encoding this CDR3. The chain employs TRBV28 and TRBJ2-2; the D gene is possibly TRBD1 (7 bases). The V end lost 6 bases, the J end lost 3 bases, and 11 bases lay between the germline ends. The CDR3 length is 14 residues. CDR1 is MDHEN and CDR2 is SYDVKM in the germline V gene. As DNA, the CDR3 is TGTGCCAGCAGCCAGGGGGGTGACACCGGGGAGCTGTTTTTT. Protein product: CASSQGGDTGELFF.

This rearrangement joins TRBV6-6 to TRBJ2-7, with 7 bases that match TRBD2. CDR3 length: 16 amino acids. Germline loops: CDR1 MNHNY, CDR2 SVGAGI (reference sequence). Trimming at V came to 2 bases and at J to 4 bases, leaving 11 bases not matched to a gene. CDR3 coding DNA: TGTGCCAGCAGTTACCCACTAGCGCTTGGGATGTACGAGCAGTACTTC. This translates into CASSYPLALGMYEQYF.